This T cell receptor (beta chain) was captured by sequencing in a study of T cell responses to AZD1222 COVID-19 vaccine. Across the study: Analyses pooled second doses at about 4 or about 12 weeks. Study-level points and caveats: Spike-spanning, vaccine-associated CD4 TCRs were dominant at 160-218 and 743-854. The sample set comprised mostly white British donors with more females, and clonal diversity was possibly underestimated.

Repertoires were generated with immunoSEQ multiplex PCR, while TCRdb's copy carries only in-frame clones and drops some. The sample lists around 94,000 clones, about 88% seen once, with about 14% in the top ten. As concerns this clone: The antigen remains unidentified.

The TCR originated in an adult in good health. The source material was peripheral blood, sampled on day 0 of AZD1222 vaccination.

The CDR3 coding sequence is TGTGCCAGTAGTTCTCAGACAGGGGCGAACACCGGGGAGCTGTTTTTT. This translates into CASSSQTGANTGELFF. The J gene is TRBJ2-2, the V gene TRBV19; TRBD1 matches 8 bases. Trimming took 5 bases from V and 0 from J; bases not matched to a gene: 5. CDR3 length: 16 residues. Per germline, CDR1 LNHDA and CDR2 SQIVND (reference sequence).